These 8 T cell receptor beta chains originate from one sample sequenced in a study of blood T cell repertoires in COVID-19. The table came from immunoSEQ multiplex PCR; TCRdb's copy has only in-frame clones and leaves some out. The sample contains 200,000 to 250,000 clones, approximately 92% of which appear only once. Sequences were obtained from PBMCs or T cells enriched from blood (not recorded which). These receptors were obtained from a woman younger than 35 in a cohort exposed to, infected with or recovered from COVID-19 (not recorded which).

The chain has TRBV7-6 and TRBJ2-1; 12 nucleotides agree with TRBD2. The CDR3 is made up of 16 amino acids. Germline loops: CDR1 SGHVS, CDR2 FNYEAQ. V lost 5 bases and J lost 4; bases outside the gene matches: 6. In DNA, the CDR3 is TGTGCCAGCAGCCCCACCGGACTAGCGGGGTACAATGAGCAGTTCTTC. The encoded protein is CASSPTGLAGYNEQFF.

With respect to this clone: Other DNA sequences in this sample translate to the same CDR3. The V call is TRBV29-1, the J call TRBJ1-1; 7 nucleotides line up with TRBD1. The CDR3 totals 13 residues. The germline V gene encodes CDR1 SQVTM and CDR2 ANQGSEA. Trimming at V came to 3 bases and at J to 0 bases, leaving 1 base not matched to a gene. The CDR3 DNA reads as TGCAGCGTTGAGACAGGGATGAACACTGAAGCTTTCTTT. It translates to CSVETGMNTEAFF.

Notes on this clone: Being one base from a much bigger clone, this may be a read error. This CDR3 is also generated by other DNA sequences in the sample. The gene calls are TRBV11-2 and TRBJ1-1; no firm D call. Germline V CDR1 and CDR2: SGHAT, FQNNGV. This CDR3 region has 13 residues. Trimming shortened V by 1 base and J by 1 base, and 4 bases separated the two germline ends. DNA for the CDR3: TGTGCCAGCAGCTTAGGCAGGAACACTGAAGCTTTCTTT. Translation: CASSLGRNTEAFF.

The genes are TRBV5-1 and TRBJ1-5, with 7 bases lining up with TRBD1. There are 16 residues in the CDR3. The germline V gene encodes CDR1 SGHRS and CDR2 YFSETQ. The V segment lost 2 bases and the J segment 0 bases; nucleotides outside the gene matches: 5. CDR3 region: CASSLGDSYSNQPQHF. Written as DNA, the CDR3 is TGCGCCAGCAGCTTAGGGGACAGCTATAGCAATCAGCCCCAGCATTTT.

The chain joins TRBV19 to TRBJ1-5, with D unclear. Germline CDR1 LNHDA, CDR2 SQIVND (reference sequence). The V and J ends lost 1 base and 0 bases respectively, with 7 bases between them. This CDR3 comprises 15 residues. CDR3 sequence (DNA): TGTGCCAGTAGTATAGTACAGTATAGCAATCAGCCCCAGCATTTT. Its translation is CASSIVQYSNQPQHF.

The V and J genes are TRBV4-1 and TRBJ2-5, with D tentatively TRBD1 (6 bases). This CDR3 comprises 14 residues. With 1 base removed from V and 7 bases from J, the gap between germline ends came to 13 bases. Germline V CDR1 and CDR2: MGHRA, YSYEKL. The CDR3: CASSQGDISRTQYF. The DNA of the CDR3 is TGCGCCAGCAGCCAAGGGGACATCAGTAGGACCCAGTACTTC.

V gene TRBV28 combines with J gene TRBJ2-7; a weak D match, TRBD1 (5 bases). The CDR3 is made up of 15 amino acids. From germline, CDR1 is MDHEN and CDR2 SYDVKM. V shed 0 bases and J shed 7 bases, with 16 bases lying between them. CDR3 in amino acids: CASSLWVGRAEEQYF. The CDR3 coding sequence is TGTGCCAGCAGTTTATGGGTTGGCAGGGCGGAAGAGCAGTACTTC.

The chain combines TRBV2 with TRBJ2-2; D perhaps matches TRBD1 (5 bases). The V gene lost 2 bases and the J gene lost 3 bases, with 10 bases spanning the gap. Germline V CDR1 and CDR2: SNHLY, FYNNEI. CDR3 size: 15 residues. For the CDR3, the DNA is TGTGCCAGCAGTGAACAGGGTGCGGACACCGGGGAGCTGTTTTTT. Protein sequence: CASSEQGADTGELFF.